This entry is about one T cell receptor beta chain. Its antigen is not yet known. Per-nucleotide qualities are absent, and no much larger clonotype sits a single base away. The sample comes from a study of OX40 agonist ivuxolimab in advanced cancers. Study-level background: The costimulatory receptor OX40 (CD134) was targeted by ivuxolimab, a fully human IgG2 agonistic monoclonal antibody. Of the approximately 54 patients in dose escalation, about 20 had hepatocellular carcinoma, about 15 had melanoma, 9 had renal cell carcinoma and 9 had head and neck cancer. The paper describes the monotherapy dose-escalation part (N = 52 patients) of the phase I trial of ivuxolimab. Peripheral TCRbeta sequencing aimed to test whether ivuxolimab altered TCR sequence diversity and caused clonal T-cell expansion. The dose-escalation cohort was 82.7% male with a mean age of around 64 years, ranging from roughly 23 to 85. Partial responses occurred in three dose-escalation patients: two with cutaneous melanoma and one with hepatocellular carcinoma. Prior anti-PD-1, anti-PD-L1 or anti-CTLA-4 therapy was permitted, and 40% of dose-escalation patients had received checkpoint inhibitors. Intravenous ivuxolimab was administered to patients every 2 weeks at six dose levels: 0.01, 0.1, 0.3, 1.5, 3 and 10 mg/kg. On the study overall, not on this receptor specifically: The antigen specificity of the clonally expanded peripheral T cells was not determined. Low levels of normalized T-cell clonal expansion were also seen in some patients who did not respond. At doses of 0.1 to 3.0 mg/kg, clonal expansion of both CD4+ and CD8+ blood T cells was observed from baseline to week 6. In the 0.1-3.0 mg/kg groups, partial responders had among the lowest normalized peripheral clonal expansion, particularly in CD8+ T cells. After ivuxolimab, CD8+ T cells had more expanded clones than CD4+ T cells on average.

Genomic DNA was extracted from sorted cells for sequencing of the TCRbeta CDR3 region. The immunoSEQ Assay was used for sequencing of TCRbeta CDR3 regions. This immuneACCESS table, as held by TCRdb, lists in-frame sequences with V and J called but not all clones. Of the missing ones, under half trace to an unresolved V gene in checked studies; the others have no known cause. Present in this sample are some 58,000 clones, around 81% of which were seen just once. The biggest ten clones account for 3.7% of the sample. Patients with autoimmune disease history or receiving systemic immunosuppression were excluded from the trial. Peripheral blood for TCR sequencing was collected from all dose cohorts at baseline, on cycle 4 day 1, and on cycle 7 day 1. Samples came from an open-label, multicenter, first-in-human phase I dose-escalation trial of ivuxolimab. Adults with locally advanced or metastatic head and neck squamous cell, hepatocellular, melanoma or renal cell carcinoma were enrolled in the trial. Before TCR sequencing, CD4+ T cells and CD8+ T cells from peripheral blood were sorted into separate populations.

The germline V gene encodes CDR1 MDHEN and CDR2 SYDVKM. The CDR3 has 14 amino acids, counting the end cysteine and phenylalanine. The retained sequence is limited to the CDR3, 42 bases, with the frame set at the first base. V drops 3 bases and J drops 9 bases, leaving 12 bases in between. The chain is assembled from TRBV28 and TRBJ1-6, with no confident D gene call. This sequence originates from an adult with an advanced solid tumor such as melanoma, head and neck, liver or kidney cancer. Material: CD4+ or CD8+ T cells sorted from blood, obtained in a trial of the OX40 agonist ivuxolimab. Here is the DNA: TGTGCCAGCAGTTTGTCTGGGAGTGGTTCACCCCTCCACTTT. Translated, it gives CASSLSGSGSPLHF.